The rows below give T cell receptor beta chains drawn from one sample of a study of blood T cells in healthy people across ages. TCRdb re-analysed the 5' RACE reads in MiXCR, keeping a single row per CDR3 protein. This table has about 730,000 distinct CDR3 sequences, roughly 44% appearing once. The sample consisted of blood. The receptors originated from a woman in her sixties or seventies in good health. Both conserved end residues are part of each CDR3. A D gene is named only where the DNA matches it firmly. Only some rows state a clone size, as once, few, many or a class for expanded clones.

TRBV7-2	NA	NA	TRBJ2-2	CASSFGGLTGELFF	TGTGCCAGCAGCTTTGGGGGCCTCACCGGGGAGCTGTTTTTT
TRBV7-2	few	NA	TRBJ1-2	CASSLYADFNYGYTF	TGTGCCAGCAGCTTATATGCCGATTTTAACTATGGCTACACCTTC
TRBV11-2	NA	NA	TRBJ1-5	CASSSTATNSQPQHF	TGTGCCAGCAGCTCGACAGCCACGAATAGCCAGCCCCAGCATTTT
TRBV6-6	NA	NA	TRBJ2-7	CASRRSSVVSYEQYF	TGTGCCAGCAGACGATCTAGCGTCGTCTCCTACGAGCAGTACTTC
TRBV19	NA	NA	TRBJ1-5	CASSITPGFQPQHF	TGTGCCAGTAGTATCACCCCGGGTTTTCAGCCCCAGCATTTT
TRBV5-1	NA	NA	TRBJ1-4	CASSLGDPTNEKLFF	TGCGCCAGCAGCTTGGGGGATCCAACTAATGAAAAACTGTTTTTT
TRBV20-1	many	NA	TRBJ2-5	CSAPDWPQETQYF	TGCAGTGCCCCGGACTGGCCCCAAGAGACCCAGTACTTC
TRBV14	few	TRBD1	TRBJ2-1	CASSPPKGTGNNEQFF	TGTGCCAGCAGCCCTCCCAAGGGGACAGGCAACAATGAGCAGTTCTTC
TRBV28	NA	TRBD1	TRBJ2-7	CATGGATYEQYF	TGTGCAACAGGGGGAGCGACCTACGAGCAGTACTTC
TRBV20-1	NA	TRBD2	TRBJ2-3	CSASGPFSGRGVDTDTQYF	TGCAGTGCTTCAGGCCCCTTTAGCGGGAGGGGGGTGGACACAGATACGCAGTATTTT
TRBV18	NA	TRBD1	TRBJ1-5	CASSSDREYQPQHF	TGTGCCAGCTCATCGGACAGGGAATATCAGCCCCAGCATTTT
TRBV19	few	TRBD1	TRBJ2-1	CASAGTGGNEQFF	TGTGCCAGTGCCGGGACAGGGGGAAACGAGCAGTTCTTC
TRBV6-2/TRBV6-3	NA	NA	TRBJ1-1	CASSYGQNTEAFF	TGTGCCAGCAGTTACGGGCAGAACACTGAAGCTTTCTTT
TRBV18	NA	TRBD1	TRBJ1-6	CASSKTTGQGGSPLHF	TGTGCCAGCTCAAAAACGACGGGACAGGGAGGTTCACCCCTCCACTTT
TRBV15	NA	NA	TRBJ2-7	CATSSKSPIGRGPNEQYF	TGTGCCACCAGCAGCAAATCACCAATAGGGAGGGGGCCTAATGAGCAGTACTTC
TRBV27	once	TRBD1	TRBJ1-6	CASSPAGQGWTPLHF	TGTGCCAGCAGTCCCGCCGGACAGGGTTGGACACCCCTCCACTTT
TRBV4-2	few	NA	TRBJ2-7	CASSQARDLPYEQYF	TGTGCCAGCAGCCAAGCGCGGGACCTACCCTACGAGCAGTACTTC
TRBV5-1	many	NA	TRBJ2-1	CASSLGGNVQNEQFF	TGCGCCAGCAGCTTGGGAGGGAATGTTCAGAATGAGCAGTTCTTC
TRBV12-3/TRBV12-4	NA	TRBD2	TRBJ2-3	CASSRGLAGEGWTQYF	TGTGCCAGCAGTCGGGGACTAGCGGGAGAGGGCTGGACGCAGTATTTT
TRBV7-8	few	TRBD1	TRBJ2-3	CASSAKDRDPRDTQYF	TGTGCCAGCAGCGCTAAAGACAGGGACCCTCGTGATACGCAGTATTTT
TRBV4-3	few	NA	TRBJ2-1	CASGQDLEVGNEQFF	TGCGCCAGCGGCCAAGATTTAGAAGTGGGGAATGAGCAGTTCTTC
TRBV6-5	few	NA	TRBJ2-7	CASSYSMDSYEQYF	TGTGCCAGCAGTTACTCGATGGACTCCTACGAGCAGTACTTC
TRBV20-1	NA	TRBD1	TRBJ1-2	CSASTGGFGGYTF	TGCAGTGCCTCCACAGGGGGGTTTGGTGGCTACACCTTC
TRBV20-1	NA	NA	TRBJ1-4	CSARRAGGEKLFF	TGCAGTGCTAGACGGGCAGGAGGGGAAAAACTGTTTTTT
TRBV27	many	NA	TRBJ2-3	CASRLQVTSTDTQYF	TGTGCCAGCAGATTACAAGTCACTAGCACAGATACGCAGTATTTT
TRBV10-3	few	NA	TRBJ2-7	CAISESQYEQYF	TGTGCCATCAGTGAGTCTCAATACGAGCAGTACTTC
TRBV20-1	NA	TRBD2	TRBJ2-4	CSSLAGGGKNIQYF	TGCAGCTCCTTGGCGGGAGGAGGCAAAAACATTCAGTACTTC
TRBV6-5	NA	TRBD1	TRBJ2-3	CASRRQGARADTQYF	TGTGCCAGCAGACGTCAGGGGGCGCGTGCAGATACGCAGTATTTT
TRBV9	NA	NA	TRBJ2-7	CASSVADPYEQYF	TGTGCCAGCAGCGTAGCGGACCCCTACGAGCAGTACTTC
TRBV28	NA	NA	TRBJ1-5	CASSFSGFPNQPQHF	TGTGCCAGCAGTTTCTCGGGGTTCCCCAATCAGCCCCAGCATTTT
TRBV7-9	few	NA	TRBJ1-2	CASSLAGQGGYTF	TGTGCCAGCAGCTTAGCCGGGCAGGGTGGCTACACCTTC
TRBV12-3/TRBV12-4	NA	NA	TRBJ1-4	CASSLVPRGPEKLFF	TGTGCCAGCAGTTTGGTTCCCAGGGGACCTGAAAAACTGTTTTTT
TRBV19	NA	NA	TRBJ2-7	CASSIGTAAYEQYF	TGTGCCAGTAGTATAGGGACGGCAGCCTACGAGCAGTACTTC
TRBV7-9	few	TRBD1	TRBJ1-2	CASRATGGHGYTF	TGTGCCAGCAGGGCGACAGGGGGGCATGGCTACACCTTC
TRBV3-1	few	TRBD1	TRBJ2-3	CASSRRQGGTDTQYF	TGTGCCAGCAGCCGTAGACAGGGCGGCACAGATACGCAGTATTTT
TRBV20-1	NA	NA	TRBJ2-2	CSAAPRYNTGELFF	TGCAGTGCTGCCCCCCGATACAACACCGGGGAGCTGTTTTTT
TRBV7-9	NA	NA	TRBJ1-1	CASSLAAARTTEAFF	TGTGCCAGCAGCTTAGCCGCGGCACGGACAACTGAAGCTTTCTTT
TRBV7-8	NA	NA	TRBJ1-2	CASSLVDSNYGYTF	TGTGCCAGCAGCTTAGTGGATTCTAACTATGGCTACACCTTC
TRBV20-1	NA	TRBD1	TRBJ1-5	CSARARGRASNQPQHF	TGCAGTGCTAGAGCTAGGGGGCGGGCAAGCAATCAGCCCCAGCATTTT
TRBV4-1	few	NA	TRBJ2-1	CASSQALAARYNEQFF	TGCGCCAGCAGCCAAGCCCTCGCGGCAAGGTACAATGAGCAGTTCTTC
TRBV20-1	NA	TRBD1	TRBJ1-2	CSASGQGNYGYTF	TGCAGTGCTTCGGGACAGGGGAACTATGGCTACACCTTC
TRBV29-1	many	NA	TRBJ1-1	CSVDNPENTEAFF	TGCAGCGTTGATAACCCGGAGAACACTGAAGCTTTCTTT
TRBV12-3/TRBV12-4	NA	TRBD2	TRBJ2-1	CASSSGLEDNEQFF	TGTGCCAGCAGTTCGGGACTAGAGGACAATGAGCAGTTCTTC
TRBV7-3	many	NA	TRBJ2-7	CASSLHSTSGIYEQYF	TGTGCCAGCAGCTTACATAGTACTTCGGGGATCTACGAGCAGTACTTC
TRBV27	few	NA	TRBJ2-3	CASSLFETTLTDTQYF	TGTGCCAGCAGTTTATTTGAGACTACGCTCACAGATACGCAGTATTTT
TRBV6-5	NA	NA	TRBJ1-5	CAPRTRGGGSNQPQHF	TGTGCCCCCAGGACGAGGGGGGGAGGGAGCAATCAGCCCCAGCATTTT
TRBV29-1	NA	TRBD1	TRBJ2-3	CSVGQGGDTQYF	TGCAGCGTCGGACAGGGAGGAGATACGCAGTATTTT
TRBV6-5	many	NA	TRBJ2-5	CASSKLARETQYF	TGTGCCAGCAGTAAACTAGCCCGGGAGACCCAGTACTTC
TRBV3-1	NA	NA	TRBJ2-7	CASSQDPGRGKYEQYF	TGTGCCAGCAGCCAAGATCCGGGCCGCGGGAAGTACGAGCAGTACTTC
TRBV6-2/TRBV6-3	few	NA	TRBJ2-7	CASKYSSSPLNYEQYF	TGTGCCAGCAAGTACAGTTCCTCTCCACTCAACTACGAGCAGTACTTC
TRBV20-1	few	NA	TRBJ2-7	CSATRYEQYF	TGCAGTGCTACACGTTACGAGCAGTACTTC
TRBV28	few	TRBD2	TRBJ2-7	CASRYPGTSGTYEQYF	TGTGCCAGCAGATATCCCGGGACTAGCGGAACCTACGAGCAGTACTTC